This T cell receptor (beta chain) was sequenced for a study of blood T cell repertoires in COVID-19. This clone was counted once. In the original processing: Amplification of reference gene primers provided the estimated nucleated cell counts. Clones were sequenced by immunoSEQ multiplex PCR, and TCRdb holds only the in-frame ones, with some missing. V, J and clone size reflect that table, while D and trimming were determined from the DNA. The sample consists of fewer than 120,000 clones, under 75% of them appearing once. This CDR3 contains 15 residues. CDR1 is MNHNY, CDR2 SVGAGI, per germline (reference sequence). Trimming took 2 bases from V and 5 from J; bases not matched to a gene: 6.

V usage is TRBV6-6 and J usage is TRBJ2-5; 9 nucleotides match TRBD2. This sequence was found in an older woman with acute or convalescent COVID-19. Sequences were obtained from peripheral blood. As DNA, the CDR3 is TGTGCCAGCAGTTACCTAGCGGGGAAGGTCGAGACCCAGTACTTC. It specifies CASSYLAGKVETQYF.